This TCR beta chain is drawn from a study of response to subunit inactivated influenza vaccine. Via MiXCR, TCRdb re-called the RT-PCR reads, giving one row per CDR3 protein. The sample yields 500,000 to 550,000 distinct CDR3 sequences, under 25% seen once. This clonotype appeared a few times. The V gene's germline CDR1 is SQVTM and CDR2 ANQGSEA. This CDR3 spans 19 amino acids. V lost 4 bases to trimming and J lost 0 bases, with 25 bases between them. The same data also went into a second study, on T cells expressing NK-cell markers. That paper states: cDNA encoding TCR beta was synthesized via 5'RACE template switching incorporating UMIs. There were seven HCMV-seropositive donors and one seronegative donor among the eight sequenced. In several experiments, an anti-gamma-delta TCR antibody restricted sorting to alpha-beta TCR T cells.

The V gene is TRBV29-1, the J gene TRBJ1-5; D possibly corresponds to TRBD1 (6 bases). The TCR comes from a man aged 45-65 years who received an inactivated influenza vaccine. Sequenced here: CD4+ T cells sorted from PBMCs, sampled 11 to 12 days after vaccination. The CDR3 coding sequence is TGCAGCGTTGTTGATCGGTGGAGCAGGGGAAAATATAGCAATCAGCCCCAGCATTTT. Residues: CSVVDRWSRGKYSNQPQHF. The full variable domain, completed using reference TRBV29-1 and TRBJ1-5, is SAVISQKPSRDICQRGTSLTIQCQVDSQVTMMFWYRQQPGQSLTLIATANQGSEATYESGFVIDKFPISRPNLTFSTLTVSNMSPEDSSIYLCSVVDRWSRGKYSNQPQHFGDGTRLSIL.